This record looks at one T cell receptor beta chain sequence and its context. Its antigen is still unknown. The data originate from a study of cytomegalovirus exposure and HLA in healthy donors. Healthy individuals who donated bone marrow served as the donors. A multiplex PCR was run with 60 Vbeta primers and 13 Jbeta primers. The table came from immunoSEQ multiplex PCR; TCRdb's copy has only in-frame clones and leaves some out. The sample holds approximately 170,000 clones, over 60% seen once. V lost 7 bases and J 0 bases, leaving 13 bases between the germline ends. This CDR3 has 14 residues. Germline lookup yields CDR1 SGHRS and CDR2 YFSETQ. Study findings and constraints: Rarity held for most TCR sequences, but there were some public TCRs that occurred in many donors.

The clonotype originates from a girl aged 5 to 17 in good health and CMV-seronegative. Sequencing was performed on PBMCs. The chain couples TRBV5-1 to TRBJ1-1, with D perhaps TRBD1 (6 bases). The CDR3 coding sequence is TGCGCCAGCCGTGGGCAGGGGTTGAACACTGAAGCTTTCTTT. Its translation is CASRGQGLNTEAFF.